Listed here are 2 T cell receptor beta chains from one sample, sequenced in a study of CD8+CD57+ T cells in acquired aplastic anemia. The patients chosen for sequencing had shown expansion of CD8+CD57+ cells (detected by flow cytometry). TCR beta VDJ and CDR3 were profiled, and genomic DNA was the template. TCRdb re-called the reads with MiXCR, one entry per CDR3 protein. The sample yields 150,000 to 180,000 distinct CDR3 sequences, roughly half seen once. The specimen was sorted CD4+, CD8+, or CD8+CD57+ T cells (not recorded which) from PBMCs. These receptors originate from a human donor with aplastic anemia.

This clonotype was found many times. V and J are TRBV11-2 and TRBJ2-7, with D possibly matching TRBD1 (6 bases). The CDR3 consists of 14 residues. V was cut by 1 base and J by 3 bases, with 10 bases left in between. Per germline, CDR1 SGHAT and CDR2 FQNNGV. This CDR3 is CASSLGSGVYEQYF. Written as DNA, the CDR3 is TGTGCCAGCAGCTTAGGGTCAGGGGTCTACGAGCAGTACTTC.

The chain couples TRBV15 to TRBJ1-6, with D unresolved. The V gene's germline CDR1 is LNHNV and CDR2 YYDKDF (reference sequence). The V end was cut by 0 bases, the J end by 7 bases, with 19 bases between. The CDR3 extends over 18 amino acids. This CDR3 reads CATSRDGTPETDNSPLHF. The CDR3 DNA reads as TGTGCCACCAGCAGAGATGGAACCCCGGAGACTGACAATTCACCCCTCCACTTT. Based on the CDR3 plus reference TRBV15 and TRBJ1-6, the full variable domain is DAMVIQNPRYQVTQFGKPVTLSCSQTLNHNVMYWYQQKSSQAPKLLFHYYDKDFNNEADTPDNFQSRRPNTSFCFLDIRSPGLGDTAMYLCATSRDGTPETDNSPLHFGNGTRLTVT.